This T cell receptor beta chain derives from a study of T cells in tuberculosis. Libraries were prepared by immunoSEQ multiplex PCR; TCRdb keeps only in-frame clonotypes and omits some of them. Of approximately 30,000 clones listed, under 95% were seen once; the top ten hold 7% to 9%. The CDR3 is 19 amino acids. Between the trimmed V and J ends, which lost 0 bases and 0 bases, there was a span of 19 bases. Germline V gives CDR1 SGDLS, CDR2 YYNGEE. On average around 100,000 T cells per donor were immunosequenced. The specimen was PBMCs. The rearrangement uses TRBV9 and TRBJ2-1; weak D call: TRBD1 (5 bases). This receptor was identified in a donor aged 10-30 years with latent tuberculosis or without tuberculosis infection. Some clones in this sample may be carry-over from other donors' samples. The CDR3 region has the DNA TGTGCCAGCAGCGTAGCTTGGTCCCTCGACAGCAGCTCCTACAATGAGCAGTTCTTC. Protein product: CASSVAWSLDSSSYNEQFF.